These 9 T cell receptor beta chains originate from one sample sequenced in a study of lymphopenia after photon versus proton radiotherapy. The method was immunoSEQ multiplex PCR; TCRdb's version includes in-frame clones alone and lacks a portion of them. The sample shows more than 11,000 clones, 82% of them seen only once. The source was peripheral blood, collected from a patient treated with photon-based radiotherapy. Every receptor here comes from a man in his fifties or sixties with gastric cancer.

This chain links TRBV5-6 with TRBJ1-1; no firm D call. V dropped 0 bases and J dropped 3 bases, with 6 bases sitting between them. The CDR3 spans 13 residues. Germline V gene lookup returns CDR1 SGHDT and CDR2 YYEEEE. The CDR3 nucleotides are TGTGCCAGCAGCTTGGACCGAGACACTGAAGCTTTCTTT. This translates into CASSLDRDTEAFF.

This chain uses TRBV7-9 with TRBJ2-1; 7 bases are a match to TRBD1. The CDR3 spans 14 residues. The germline gives CDR1 SEHNR, CDR2 FQNEAQ (reference sequence). V trimming: 4 bases; J trimming: 9 bases; junction bases outside the gene matches: 9. Written as DNA, the CDR3 is TGTGCCAGCAGCTCCACAGGGGTTCAAGGTGAGCAGTTCTTC. Residues: CASSSTGVQGEQFF.

This clone has just one count. The rearrangement links TRBV7-2 to TRBJ1-2; 7 bases are a match to TRBD1. The V gene's germline CDR1 is SGHTA and CDR2 FQGNSA. After removal of 0 bases from V and 5 bases from J, the junction contained 3 bases not matched to a gene. The CDR3 spans 14 residues. This chain's CDR3 is CASSLAHRGYGYTF. In DNA form, the CDR3 reads TGTGCCAGCAGCTTAGCACACAGGGGATATGGCTACACCTTC.

The rearrangement links TRBV21-1 to TRBJ1-4; TRBD1 was called by the table and not checked on the DNA. TRBV21-1 represents a pseudogene. The CDR3 extends over 12 amino acids. The CDR3 DNA is TGTGCCAGCAGACAGGGAGATGAAAAACTGTTTTTT. It is translated as CASRQGDEKLFF.

The chain combines TRBV19 with TRBJ2-7; TRBD1 matches at 7 bases. Germline V gene sequence: CDR1 LNHDA, CDR2 SQIVND (reference sequence). V was clipped by 5 bases and J by 4 bases; unmatched bases: 5. CDR3 length equals 13 residues. The CDR3 sequence: CASSRGGVYEQYF. The CDR3 DNA sequence: TGTGCCAGTAGTCGAGGGGGCGTATACGAGCAGTACTTC.

As for this clone: Distinct nucleotide sequences in the sample also encode this CDR3. J is TRBJ2-5 and V is TRBV11-2; possibly TRBD2 for D (6 bases). CDR3 length: 14 amino acids. The V and J ends lost 1 base and 3 bases respectively, with 9 bases between them. Germline loops: CDR1 SGHAT, CDR2 FQNNGV. The CDR3: CASSLGGGEETQYF. CDR3 nucleotides: TGTGCCAGCAGCTTAGGAGGCGGGGAAGAGACCCAGTACTTC.

The chain uses TRBV19 and TRBJ1-5; D remains ambiguous. Trimming stripped 5 bases from V and 3 bases from J, with 8 bases between. CDR3 length equals 13 residues. From germline, CDR1 is LNHDA and CDR2 SQIVND (reference sequence). The CDR3 DNA follows: TGTGCCAGTAGTCCAAGGTACAATCAGCCCCAGCATTTT. Translating gives CASSPRYNQPQHF. The whole variable domain, filled in from reference TRBV19 and TRBJ1-5, reads DGGITQSPKYLFRKEGQNVTLSCEQNLNHDAMYWYRQDPGQGLRLIYYSQIVNDFQKGDIAEGYSVSREKKESFPLTVTSAQKNPTAFYLCASSPRYNQPQHFGDGTRLSIL.

This clone was counted once. The J gene is TRBJ2-2, the V gene TRBV29-1; 8 bases map to TRBD1. Germline V gives CDR1 SQVTM, CDR2 ANQGSEA. CDR3 length: 12 amino acids. The V segment lost 6 bases and the J segment 8 bases; nucleotides outside the gene matches: 5. CDR3 sequence: CSVRTGTGELFF. As DNA, the CDR3 is TGCAGCGTAAGGACAGGGACTGGGGAGCTGTTTTTT.

The chain couples TRBV5-1 to TRBJ1-2; D call uncertain. This CDR3 spans 13 amino acids. From germline, CDR1 is SGHRS and CDR2 YFSETQ. Trimming took off 0 bases at V and 2 bases at J, with 5 bases between the two ends. The CDR3 DNA reads as TGCGCCAGCAGCTTGGGGCAAAACTATGGCTACACCTTC. Translating it yields CASSLGQNYGYTF.